This TCR beta chain is drawn from a study of OX40 agonist ivuxolimab in advanced cancers. Across the whole study: The mean age was around 56 years, ranging from roughly 23 to 90, with 82.7% of participants male.

The assay was immunoSEQ multiplex PCR, and TCRdb's table has in-frame clones only and misses some. The sample includes around 31,000 clones, approximately 85% seen only once; the top ten take roughly 53%. As for this clone: Its antigen remains unidentified.

Any history of autoimmune disease or systemic immunosuppression disqualified patients. Findings and caveats of the study: More expanded clones were found, on average, in CD8+ than in CD4+ T cells.

This receptor was identified in an adult with an advanced solid tumor such as melanoma, head and neck, liver or kidney cancer. The sequencing used CD4+ or CD8+ T cells sorted from blood, collected in a trial of the OX40 agonist ivuxolimab.

CDR3 region: CASSLIVVSPNTGELFF. The CDR3 DNA reads TGTGCCAGCAGCTTAATTGTAGTCAGTCCGAACACCGGGGAGCTGTTTTTT. The V gene is TRBV7-3, the J gene TRBJ2-2; no clear D gene. Trimming cost V 1 base and J 0 bases, with 12 bases left between them. The germline CDR1 and CDR2 sequences are SGHTA and FQGTGA. The CDR3 extends over 17 amino acids.